This TCR beta chain came from a study of OX40 agonist ivuxolimab in advanced cancers. V trimming: 6 bases; J trimming: 2 bases; junction bases outside the gene matches: 7. Germline V lookup: CDR1 ENHRY, CDR2 SYGVKD. This CDR3 is 15 amino acids long. Profiling relied on immunoSEQ multiplex PCR, and the TCRdb table lists in-frame clones only, not all of them. The sample has around 80,000 clones; 85% to 90% are singletons. The origin of this receptor is an adult with an advanced solid tumor such as melanoma, head and neck, liver or kidney cancer. The material sequenced was CD4+ or CD8+ T cells sorted from blood, taken in a trial of the OX40 agonist ivuxolimab. The V call is TRBV10-3, the J call TRBJ2-5; 9 positions match TRBD1. The CDR3 is CAIRTGGKNQETQYF. For the CDR3, the DNA is TGTGCCATCAGGACAGGGGGAAAAAATCAAGAGACCCAGTACTTC.